A single sample gave rise to the 22 T cell receptor beta chains below, sequenced in a study of blood T cells in healthy people across ages. With a J-beta primer mix and a sample-barcoded 5' primer, a second PCR ran about 6 to 11 cycles. From the 5' RACE reads, TCRdb called clonotypes with MiXCR, one entry per CDR3 protein. The sample shows about 800,000 distinct CDR3 sequences, about 62% of them seen only once. What was sequenced was blood. The receptors here all came from a man younger than 40 in good health.

J is TRBJ1-1 and V is TRBV7-2; possible D gene TRBD1, 5 bases. Deletions cut 5 bases from V and 11 bases from J, with 18 bases between. CDR3 length equals 13 residues. The germline V gene encodes CDR1 SGHTA and CDR2 FQGNSA. This chain's CDR3 is CASSPLYQGTAFF. CDR3 DNA sequence: TGTGCCAGCAGCCCGCTTTATCAGGGAACGGCTTTCTTT.

This clonotype occurred a few times. V and J are TRBV20-1 and TRBJ1-2; the D gene is possibly TRBD1 (5 bases). The germline CDR1 and CDR2 sequences are DFQATT and SNEGSKA (reference sequence). This CDR3 contains 13 residues. Trimming took off 1 base at V and 4 bases at J, with 10 bases between the two ends. CDR3 coding DNA: TGCAGTGCTAGAGGGGACTTGAGCTATGGCTACACCTTC. Protein: CSARGDLSYGYTF.

The rearrangement links TRBV29-1 to TRBJ2-1; 8 positions match TRBD2. Trimming at V came to 6 bases and at J to 7 bases, leaving 11 bases not matched to a gene. The CDR3 is made up of 14 amino acids. Germline V gene lookup returns CDR1 SQVTM and CDR2 ANQGSEA. CDR3 region: CSVAPGLGGNEQFF. CDR3 nucleotide sequence: TGCAGCGTCGCACCGGGACTAGGGGGGAATGAGCAGTTCTTC.

The chain employs TRBV27 and TRBJ2-4, with 7 nucleotides matching TRBD2. Germline V CDR1 and CDR2: MNHEY, SMNVEV (reference sequence). The CDR3 runs to 15 residues. V lost 3 bases and J lost 1; bases outside the gene matches: 3. The CDR3 is CASSLSSGAKNIQYF. In DNA form, the CDR3 reads TGTGCCAGCAGTTTGAGTAGCGGGGCCAAAAACATTCAGTACTTC.

CDR3 in amino acids: CASSPSLRGTDTQYF. The CDR3 bases are TGTGCCAGCAGCCCTTCCCTGCGCGGCACAGATACGCAGTATTTT. V and J are TRBV6-2 or TRBV6-3 and TRBJ2-3; D uncertain. The V gene's germline CDR1 is MNHEY and CDR2 SVGEGT. The CDR3 totals 15 residues. Trimming pared 6 bases from V and 1 base from J, leaving 14 bases between.

V gene TRBV20-1 combines with J gene TRBJ2-1; no firm D call. V was shortened by 5 bases and J by 6 bases, with 8 bases between the two germline ends. Per the germline V gene, CDR1 is DFQATT and CDR2 is SNEGSKA (reference sequence). This CDR3 contains 11 residues. In DNA form, the CDR3 reads TGCAGTGCTCCGTTAGGCAATGAGCAGTTCTTC. Translated: CSAPLGNEQFF.

This clonotype turned up a few times. This chain joins TRBV7-2 and TRBJ2-7; perhaps TRBD2 as D (6 bases). The CDR3 loop spans 16 amino acids. The germline gives CDR1 SGHTA, CDR2 FQGNSA. V shed 0 bases and J shed 2 bases, with 14 bases lying between them. In DNA form, the CDR3 reads TGTGCCAGCAGCTTAGCGGGTGGAGGAGGGGCCTACGAGCAGTACTTC. Encoded protein: CASSLAGGGGAYEQYF.

The chain couples TRBV27 to TRBJ1-1, with D perhaps TRBD1 (6 bases). From germline, CDR1 is MNHEY and CDR2 SMNVEV (reference sequence). The V gene lost 8 bases and the J gene lost 3 bases, with 19 bases spanning the gap. The CDR3 extends over 15 amino acids. The CDR3 coding sequence is TGTGCCAGCTTAGCAGAAGAGGGGGGGGACACTGAAGCTTTCTTT. This sequence encodes CASLAEEGGDTEAFF.

This clonotype has just a few counts. The rearrangement joins TRBV9 to TRBJ2-3, with 9 bases lining up with TRBD2. Germline lookup yields CDR1 SGDLS and CDR2 YYNGEE. V shed 5 bases and J 3 bases; nucleotides not matched to a gene: 13. The CDR3 has 17 amino acids. CDR3 region: CASSDTRLAAETDTQYF. CDR3 nucleotide sequence: TGTGCCAGCAGTGACACAAGACTAGCGGCAGAAACAGATACGCAGTATTTT.

This clonotype appeared a few times. The gene calls are TRBV7-9 and TRBJ2-3, with 7 bases that match TRBD1. Germline trimming cut 3 bases from V and 10 bases from J; bases unmatched to any gene: 4. The germline gives CDR1 SEHNR, CDR2 FQNEAQ (reference sequence). This CDR3 region has 12 residues. The CDR3 nucleotides read TGTGCCAGCAGCTTGGGACAGAGGTCGCAGTATTTT. Translated, it gives CASSLGQRSQYF.

The rearrangement uses TRBV10-3 and TRBJ2-2; D gene ambiguous. The CDR3 covers 12 residues. Trimming removed 3 bases from V and 7 bases from J, with 6 bases in between. Germline values: CDR1 ENHRY, CDR2 SYGVKD. The CDR3 bases are TGTGCCATCAGTGAACGGGTCGGGGAGCTGTTTTTT. This codes for CAISERVGELFF.

This clonotype has just a few counts. J is TRBJ2-5 and V is TRBV6-5, with 8 nucleotides matching TRBD2. The germline V gene encodes CDR1 MNHEY and CDR2 SVGAGI. V shed 1 base and J 2 bases; nucleotides not matched to a gene: 6. The CDR3 runs 16 residues. The CDR3 is CASSYWGTSGQETQYF. The CDR3 coding sequence is TGTGCCAGCAGTTACTGGGGTACTAGCGGACAAGAGACCCAGTACTTC.

This clonotype came up a few times. J is TRBJ2-5 and V is TRBV7-2; no clear D gene. Germline V CDR1 and CDR2: SGHTA, FQGNSA. This CDR3 has 11 amino acids. V was cut by 7 bases and J by 5 bases, with 8 bases left in between. The DNA for the CDR3 is TGTGCCAGCACCGCCGCGGAGACCCAGTACTTC. Protein sequence: CASTAAETQYF.

J is TRBJ2-5 and V is TRBV7-9; 7 bases are shared with TRBD2. V lost 3 bases to trimming and J lost 11 bases; unmatched junction nucleotides: 18. CDR3 length equals 16 residues. Germline CDR1 reads SEHNR; CDR2 reads FQNEAQ (reference sequence). Here the CDR3 reads CASSFRGGEVKDQQYF. CDR3 nucleotide sequence: TGTGCCAGCAGCTTCCGCGGGGGTGAGGTAAAAGATCAGCAGTACTTC.

This chain joins TRBV7-9 and TRBJ2-7, with a possible D match to TRBD2 (6 bases). The CDR3 totals 12 residues. Germline CDR1 SEHNR, CDR2 FQNEAQ (reference sequence). V was trimmed by 8 bases and J by 7 bases, leaving 15 bases between them. CDR3 amino acids: CASVAEHNEQYF. CDR3 sequence (DNA): TGTGCCAGCGTAGCGGAGCACAATGAGCAGTACTTC.

The rearrangement uses TRBV7-2 and TRBJ2-4; D remains unclear. Trimming took 1 base from V and 3 from J, leaving 7 bases between them. From germline, CDR1 is SGHTA and CDR2 FQGNSA. The CDR3 runs to 14 residues. This CDR3 reads CASSLVVDKNIQYF. As DNA, the CDR3 is TGTGCCAGCAGCTTAGTGGTCGACAAAAACATTCAGTACTTC.

The V and J genes are TRBV3-1 and TRBJ1-5; 8 bases line up with TRBD1. CDR1 and CDR2 (germline): LGHDT, YNNKEL (reference sequence). This CDR3 is 16 amino acids long. The V segment lost 4 bases and the J segment 2 bases; nucleotides outside the gene matches: 7. Here the CDR3 reads CASSPRTGPGNQPQHF. In DNA form, the CDR3 reads TGTGCCAGCAGCCCTAGGACAGGGCCGGGCAATCAGCCCCAGCATTTT.

The rearrangement joins TRBV29-1 to TRBJ2-1; unclear D gene. V was pared by 8 bases and J by 3 bases, with 20 bases between. Per germline, CDR1 SQVTM and CDR2 ANQGSEA. There are 15 residues in the CDR3. CDR3 amino acids: CSCGRAGDYYNEQFF. The CDR3 nucleotides are TGCAGCTGCGGACGGGCAGGTGATTACTACAATGAGCAGTTCTTC.

This clonotype was recorded a few times. This sequence joins TRBV3-1 and TRBJ1-2; TRBD1 might be the D (5 bases). The V end lost 7 bases, the J end lost 3 bases, and 15 bases lay between the germline ends. Per germline, CDR1 LGHDT and CDR2 YNNKEL (reference sequence). The length of the CDR3 is 14 residues. The CDR3 loop is CASTKYDSDYGYTF. The CDR3 DNA reads as TGTGCCAGCACCAAATACGACAGCGACTATGGCTACACCTTC.

This rearrangement joins TRBV7-2 to TRBJ1-2; D perhaps matches TRBD1 (6 bases). The ends were cut back, 4 bases at V and 8 bases at J, with 11 bases in the middle. Germline CDR1 and CDR2: SGHTA and FQGNSA. The CDR3 is made up of 12 amino acids. The CDR3 here is CASSSGAPGYTF. The CDR3 nucleotides are TGTGCCAGCAGCTCGGGGGCGCCCGGCTACACCTTC.

The V gene is TRBV10-3, the J gene TRBJ2-5; TRBD2 aligns across 14 bases. The J call may be faulty, since TRBJ2-7 better matches the DNA end. This CDR3 has 16 amino acids. Germline V gene data show CDR1 as ENHRY and CDR2 as SYGVKD. CDR3 amino acids: CAIRKGLAGELYEQYF. CDR3 nucleotides: TGTGCCATCAGAAAGGGACTAGCGGGAGAACTGTACGAGCAGTACTTC.

To note about this clonotype: An end of the junction does not agree with germline; a read error may underlie this. This chain joins TRBV6-1 and TRBJ1-2, with D perhaps TRBD1 (5 bases). Germline CDR1 MNHNS, CDR2 SASEGT. The CDR3 covers 13 residues. CDR3 DNA sequence: TGTGCCAGCAGTGAACCGGCAGGGTATGACTACACCTTC. Translating gives CASSEPAGYDYTF.